This passage covers 21 T cell receptor beta chains from one sample sequenced in a study of tumor-infiltrating lymphocytes in primary liver carcinoma. Unsorted whole blood yielded the blood RNA, and germline DNA was also extracted. Researchers generated TCR beta cDNA from roughly 500 ng of total RNA, relying on a constant-region primer. Sequencing libraries for TCR beta derived from three nested multiplex PCR rounds that used slightly modified ARM-PCR. TRBV1-TRBV30 forward and Cbeta reverse primers drove the first two roughly 10-cycle rounds. TCRdb analysed the multiplex PCR reads with MiXCR anew, one entry per CDR3 protein. Counted here are 150,000 to 200,000 distinct CDR3 sequences, 50% to 75% occurring once; the ten biggest clones make up around three quarters. The source material was peripheral blood. Receptors originate from a man aged 40-49 years with primary liver carcinoma and hepatitis B virus infection.

This clonotype was counted only a few times. The genes are TRBV12-3 or TRBV12-4 and TRBJ2-2, with D perhaps matching TRBD1 or TRBD2 (5 bases each). V was trimmed by 8 bases and J by 2 bases, leaving 9 bases between them. This CDR3 has 13 amino acids. CDR3 sequence reads: CASGDQNTGELFF. In DNA form, the CDR3 reads TGTGCCAGCGGGGACCAAAACACCGGGGAGCTGTTTTTT.

CDR3 nucleotides: TGCAGCGTTGAGTTCCCGGGACAGGGCGATGAGCAGTTCTTC. Translated, it gives CSVEFPGQGDEQFF. The chain employs TRBV29-1 and TRBJ2-1, with 9 bases lining up with TRBD1. The CDR3 has 14 residues. Germline assignment: CDR1 SQVTM and CDR2 ANQGSEA. J was trimmed by 8 bases and V by 3 bases; bases with no gene match: 8.

Note on this clonotype: One junction end disagrees with the germline gene, perhaps due to a read error. The chain couples TRBV13 to TRBJ2-1, with TRBD2 matching 12 bases. The CDR3 length is 17 residues. Per germline, CDR1 PRHDT and CDR2 FYEKMQ (reference sequence). The CDR3 coding sequence is TGTGCCATCAGCCCGAGTCTAGCGGGAGGGCCGTCGAATGAGCAGTTCTTC. As protein: CAISPSLAGGPSNEQFF.

As for this clonotype: One end of the junction does not line up with germline, which may come from a read error. V is TRBV11-2 and J is TRBJ2-2; a weak D match, TRBD2 (5 bases). The CDR3 has 16 residues. Germline V lookup: CDR1 SGHAT, CDR2 FQNNGV. This CDR3 reads CAGSQRTASNTGEPFF. The CDR3 nucleotides read TGTGCCGGCAGCCAGAGGACTGCTTCGAACACCGGGGAGCCGTTTTTT.

Points on this clonotype: Possible read error: a much larger clone is one base away. This chain connects TRBV6-6 to TRBJ2-7, with a tentative D call TRBD1 (6 bases). This CDR3 region has 14 residues. Germline V gene sequence: CDR1 MNHNY, CDR2 SVGAGI (reference sequence). This CDR3 reads CASSPHEGSGEQHF. In nucleotides, the CDR3 is TGTGCCAGCAGCCCCCACGAGGGTTCAGGGGAGCAGCACTTC.

Turning to this clonotype: At one of its ends the junction is not consistent with the germline gene, which may arise from a read error. The chain has TRBV29-1 and TRBJ2-3, with a weak D call TRBD2 (6 bases). Germline V CDR1 and CDR2: SQVTM, ANQGSEA. The CDR3 runs 13 residues. CDR3 in amino acids: CSVVGGSADTRYF. DNA for the CDR3: TGCAGCGTTGTGGGGGGATCCGCAGATACGCGGTATTTT.

Comment on this clonotype: This sequence may be a read error, since a much larger clone differs from it by one base. The chain links TRBV11-2 to TRBJ2-7; D is unclear. The CDR3 covers 14 residues. CDR1 SGHAT and CDR2 FQNNGV come from the germline V gene. The CDR3 reads CVSNALGVYYEQYF. DNA for the CDR3: TGTGTCAGCAACGCCCTTGGCGTATACTACGAGCAGTACTTC. The whole variable domain, filled in from reference TRBV11-2 and TRBJ2-7, reads EAGVAQSPRYKIIEKRQSVAFWCNPISGHATLYWYQQILGQGPKLLIQFQNNGVVDDSQLPKDRFSAERLKGVDSTLKIQPAKLEDSAVYLCVSNALGVYYEQYFGPGTRLTVT.

This clonotype was seen only a few times. The gene calls are TRBV6-5 and TRBJ2-3; a weak D match, TRBD1 (5 bases). The CDR3 spans 14 residues. V was shortened by 2 bases and J by 8 bases, with 14 bases between the two germline ends. CDR1 and CDR2 from the germline V gene are MNHEY and SVGAGI. CDR3 protein: CASSYRQVRATQYF. CDR3 sequence (DNA): TGTGCCAGCAGTTACCGGCAGGTCAGGGCTACGCAGTATTTT.

In the case of this clonotype: The junction does not match germline at one end; this may be a read error. The chain links TRBV4-1 to TRBJ1-5; D unresolved. The CDR3 sequence is 15 residues long. Germline V gene lookup returns CDR1 MGHRA and CDR2 YSYEKL. CDR3 protein: CASSHEGIGNQPQHF. Here the CDR3 DNA reads TGCGCTAGCAGCCACGAGGGCATCGGGAATCAGCCCCAGCATTTT.

The CDR3 here is CASSQDGDTQYF. In DNA, the CDR3 is TGTGCCAGCAGCCAAGATGGCGATACGCAGTATTTT. The V and J genes are TRBV14 and TRBJ2-3; D call uncertain. The V gene's germline CDR1 is SGHDN and CDR2 FVKESK. The CDR3 loop spans 12 amino acids. Deletions cut 0 bases from V and 6 bases from J, with 4 bases between.

The rearrangement joins TRBV5-4 to TRBJ2-1, with D perhaps TRBD1 or TRBD2 (7 bases each). Germline loops: CDR1 SGHNT, CDR2 YYREEE (reference sequence). Trimming removed 3 bases from V and 8 bases from J, with 24 bases in between. This CDR3 comprises 17 residues. CDR3 residues: CASSWDSLAASSDEQFF. The CDR3 nucleotides read TGTGCCAGCAGCTGGGACAGTCTAGCGGCCAGTTCGGATGAGCAGTTCTTC.

As concerns this clonotype: The junction shows a germline mismatch at one end, possibly a read error. The chain is built from TRBV5-5 and TRBJ2-2; TRBD2 might be the D (6 bases). This CDR3 contains 18 residues. Germline CDR1 and CDR2: SGHKS and YYEKEE (reference sequence). CDR3 coding DNA: TGTGCCAGCAGCCCACTCCCTGCGGAGGGACGGAGCACCAGGGAGCTGTTTTTT. Translated: CASSPLPAEGRSTRELFF. The variable domain in full, completed from reference TRBV5-5 and TRBJ2-2, reads DAGVTQSPTHLIKTRGQQVTLRCSPISGHKSVSWYQQVLGQGPQFIFQYYEKEERGRGNFPDRFSARQFPNYSSELNVNALLLGDSALYLCASSPLPAEGRSTRELFFGEGSRLTVL.

Note on this clonotype: This may arise from a read error, as a much more abundant clone is one base away. In this CDR3 the conserved last residue, phenylalanine or tryptophan, is missing, so a read error is likely. This chain joins TRBV5-5 and TRBJ2-7; D call uncertain. Germline V gene sequence: CDR1 SGHKS, CDR2 YYEKEE (reference sequence). The CDR3 spans 14 residues. Trimming removed 1 base at V and 4 bases at J, with 12 bases between. The CDR3 protein is CASSLTGKAYEQYL. CDR3 nucleotides: TGTGCCAGCAGCTTGACCGGTAAAGCGTACGAGCAGTACCTC.

Remarks on this clonotype: A much more abundant neighbour one base away suggests this may be a read error. The chain is built from TRBV12-3 or TRBV12-4 and TRBJ2-2; unclear D gene. CDR3 length: 15 residues. The CDR3 bases are TGTGCCGGCAGTTTTCCCGGGCCGAACACCGGGGAGCTGTTTTTT. Protein: CAGSFPGPNTGELFF.

The chain joins TRBV7-9 to TRBJ2-3; D ambiguous. Trimming cost V 5 bases and J 5 bases, with 17 bases left between them. The CDR3 is 15 residues long. Germline V gene lookup returns CDR1 SEHNR and CDR2 FQNEAQ (reference sequence). The DNA for the CDR3 is TGTGCCAGCAGCCTGGACGGACCACTGAGAGATACGCAGTATTTT. Translating it yields CASSLDGPLRDTQYF. Based on the CDR3 plus reference TRBV7-9 and TRBJ2-3, the full variable domain is DTGVSQNPRHKITKRGQNVTFRCDPISEHNRLYWYRQTLGQGPEFLTYFQNEAQLEKSRLLSDRFSAERPKGSFSTLEIQRTEQGDSAMYLCASSLDGPLRDTQYFGPGTRLTVL.

This clonotype was detected many times. The gene calls are TRBV11-2 and TRBJ2-6; D is tentatively TRBD1 or TRBD2 (5 bases each). Per the germline V gene, CDR1 is SGHAT and CDR2 is FQNNGV. The ends were cut back, 0 bases at V and 3 bases at J, with 18 bases in the middle. This CDR3 is built from 19 residues. In DNA form, the CDR3 reads TGTGCCAGCAGCTTAGATCGGGGCGGCTTCCTGGGTGGGGCCAACGTCCTGACTTTC. It codes for CASSLDRGGFLGGANVLTF.

A remark on this clonotype: A much larger clone is a single base away; this may be a read error. The rearrangement uses TRBV29-1 and TRBJ2-1; the D gene could be TRBD1 or TRBD2 (5 bases each). V lost 6 bases, J lost 9 bases, and 18 bases lay in between. This CDR3 spans 13 amino acids. Germline V gene lookup returns CDR1 SQVTM and CDR2 ANQGSEA. The CDR3 nucleotides are TGCAGCGTGGTGCAACAGGAGGCTGGTGAGCAGTTCTTC. Its protein product is CSVVQQEAGEQFF.

This clonotype was seen just once. One end of the junction fails to match germline, which may point to a read error. The chain combines TRBV11-2 with TRBJ1-5; D uncertain. CDR3 length: 12 residues. CDR1 and CDR2 (germline): SGHAT, FQNNGV. The CDR3 sequence is CASSSPQQPQNF. The CDR3, as DNA: TGTGCCAGCAGCTCGCCGCAGCAGCCCCAGAATTTT. The full variable domain, completed using reference TRBV11-2 and TRBJ1-5, is EAGVAQSPRYKIIEKRQSVAFWCNPISGHATLYWYQQILGQGPKLLIQFQNNGVVDDSQLPKDRFSAERLKGVDSTLKIQPAKLEDSAVYLCASSSPQQPQNFGDGTRLSIL.

With regard to this clonotype: A read error may produce the germline difference seen at one junction end. The chain uses TRBV4-1 and TRBJ2-7; 8 nucleotides align to TRBD2. The CDR3 runs to 13 residues. Per the germline V gene, CDR1 is MGHRA and CDR2 is YSYEKL. The DNA of the CDR3 is TGTGCCAGCAGCCTCACGGGGGGGATAGAGCAGTACTTC. It translates to CASSLTGGIEQYF.

The rearrangement joins TRBV12-3 or TRBV12-4 to TRBJ1-1; no reliable D call. The CDR3 length is 13 residues. V was clipped by 7 bases and J by 3 bases, with 12 bases between them. This CDR3 reads CASNRYEHTEAFF. The CDR3 nucleotides read TGTGCCAGCAATCGTTATGAGCACACTGAAGCTTTCTTT.

The V and J genes are TRBV5-8 and TRBJ2-7; 9 bases line up with TRBD2. Germline CDR1 is SGHTS and CDR2 is YDEGEE. CDR3 length: 15 residues. Trimming took 0 bases from V and 4 from J; bases not matched to a gene: 5. The CDR3 sequence: CASSLASGRPYEQYF. The CDR3 DNA sequence: TGTGCCAGCAGCTTGGCCAGCGGGAGGCCGTACGAGCAGTACTTC. The full variable domain, completed using reference TRBV5-8 and TRBJ2-7, is EAGVTQSPTHLIKTRGQQATLRCSPISGHTSVYWYQQALGLGLQFLLWYDEGEERNRGNFPPRFSGRQFPNYSSELNVNALELEDSALYLCASSLASGRPYEQYFGPGTRLTVT.